This T cell receptor beta chain was obtained from a study of STAT5B mutations in CD4+ large granular lymphocyte leukemia. Study results and limitations: Top patient clones used TRBV06 genes more often: 8/27 versus 2/35 in controls.

About this clone: Its cognate antigen is unknown.

This CDR3 is 14 amino acids long. With 3 bases removed from V and 0 bases from J, the gap between germline ends came to 8 bases. Germline-derived CDR1 and CDR2 are GTSNPN and SVGIG (reference sequence). Sequencing was at survey level. TCRdb's copy holds only in-frame clones and misses some; the assay was immunoSEQ multiplex PCR. Found here are 15,000 to 20,000 clones, approximately 84% of them singletons; the top ten hold less than 15%. The J gene is TRBJ1-4, the V gene TRBV30; D may be TRBD1 (5 bases). Input material: CD4+ T cells from blood buffy coats. This TCR was recovered from a human donor in good health. CDR3 in amino acids: CAWSFRATNEKLFF. CDR3 nucleotide sequence: TGTGCCTGGAGCTTCAGGGCAACTAATGAAAAACTGTTTTTT.